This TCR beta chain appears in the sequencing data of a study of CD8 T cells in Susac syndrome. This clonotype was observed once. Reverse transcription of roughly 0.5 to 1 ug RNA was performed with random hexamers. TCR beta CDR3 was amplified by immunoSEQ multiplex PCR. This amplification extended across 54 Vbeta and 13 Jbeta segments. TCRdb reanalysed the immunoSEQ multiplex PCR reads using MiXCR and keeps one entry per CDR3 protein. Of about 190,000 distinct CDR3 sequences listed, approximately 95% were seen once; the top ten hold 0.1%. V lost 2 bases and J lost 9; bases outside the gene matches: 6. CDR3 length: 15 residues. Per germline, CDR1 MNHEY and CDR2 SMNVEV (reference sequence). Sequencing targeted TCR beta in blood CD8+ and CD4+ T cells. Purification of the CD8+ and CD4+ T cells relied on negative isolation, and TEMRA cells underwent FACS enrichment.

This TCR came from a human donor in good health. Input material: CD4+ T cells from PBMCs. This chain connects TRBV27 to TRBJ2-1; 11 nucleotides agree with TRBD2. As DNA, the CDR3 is TGTGCCAGCAGTTTAATGTTAGCGGGAGGGGGTGAGCAGTTCTTC. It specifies CASSLMLAGGGEQFF.